These 6 T cell receptor beta chains share one sample of origin, sequenced in a study of blood T cell repertoires in COVID-19. The table came from immunoSEQ multiplex PCR; TCRdb's copy has only in-frame clones and leaves some out. Altogether tens of thousands of clones are present, about 83% being singletons, with the ten largest covering 6.9%. Sequencing input: peripheral blood. Source of these receptors: a man aged 25-45 years with COVID-19, enrolled during active disease.

The V and J genes are TRBV24-1 and TRBJ2-3, with TRBD2 as a possible D gene (6 bases). V was cut by 5 bases and J by 2 bases, with 19 bases left in between. The CDR3 has 17 amino acids. CDR1 and CDR2 from the germline V gene are KGHDR and SFDVKD. The CDR3 DNA follows: TGTGCCACCAGTGGGACCGGGAGTTTTGCTCACACAGATACGCAGTATTTT. It specifies CATSGTGSFAHTDTQYF.

The chain joins TRBV4-2 to TRBJ2-3; 15 nucleotides agree with TRBD2. The CDR3 is made up of 19 amino acids. Germline V gene sequence: CDR1 LGHNA, CDR2 YNFKEQ. J was trimmed by 2 bases and V by 3 bases; bases with no gene match: 9. The CDR3 DNA is TGTGCCAGCAGCCAGAACCACGGGACTAGCGGGAGGTACACAGATACGCAGTATTTT. Translating it yields CASSQNHGTSGRYTDTQYF.

The genes are TRBV9 and TRBJ2-3; possibly TRBD1 for D (6 bases). Germline CDR1 reads SGDLS; CDR2 reads YYNGEE. This CDR3 has 16 residues. V was clipped by 4 bases and J by 0 bases, with 15 bases between them. CDR3 residues: CASSSWTETSTDTQYF. In nucleotides, the CDR3 is TGTGCCAGCAGCTCCTGGACAGAAACTAGCACAGATACGCAGTATTTT.

This rearrangement joins TRBV18 to TRBJ2-5; possibly TRBD2 for D (6 bases). The CDR3 length is 18 residues. Germline lookup yields CDR1 KGHSH and CDR2 LQKENI. V lost 5 bases and J 1 base, leaving 23 bases between the germline ends. DNA of the CDR3: TGTGCCAGCTCATTCGTCTCCCTGCAGGGTAGCGGCCAAGAGACCCAGTACTTC. Amino acid sequence: CASSFVSLQGSGQETQYF. Complete variable domain (other parts from reference TRBV18 and TRBJ2-5): NAGVMQNPRHLVRRRGQEARLRCSPMKGHSHVYWYRQLPEEGLKFMVYLQKENIIDESGMPKERFSAEFPKEGPSILRIQQVVRGDSAAYFCASSFVSLQGSGQETQYFGPGTRLLVL.

CDR3: CASSLTQVLQYF. The CDR3 nucleotides are TGTGCCAGCAGCCTGACCCAGGTTCTCCAGTACTTC. This chain joins TRBV6-5 and TRBJ2-7; D is unresolved. Trimming left V 6 bases short and J 10 bases short, with 16 bases between. CDR1 and CDR2 from the germline V gene are MNHEY and SVGAGI. CDR3 size: 12 residues.

The J gene is TRBJ2-4, the V gene TRBV30, with a possible D match to TRBD2 (6 bases). The CDR3 is 14 residues long. V was clipped by 0 bases and J by 4 bases, with 10 bases between them. Germline CDR1 reads GTSNPN; CDR2 reads SVGIG (reference sequence). The CDR3 protein is CAWSVGGGKNIQYF. The CDR3, as DNA: TGTGCCTGGAGTGTTGGTGGAGGGAAAAACATTCAGTACTTC. Based on the CDR3 plus reference TRBV30 and TRBJ2-4, the full variable domain is SQTIHQWPATLVQPVGSPLSLECTVEGTSNPNLYWYRQAAGRGLQLLFYSVGIGQISSEVPQNLSASRPQDRQFILSSKKLLLSDSGFYLCAWSVGGGKNIQYFGAGTRLSVL.